Presented here are 8 T cell receptor beta chains from one specimen sequenced in a study of neoadjuvant anti-PD-1 for oral cavity cancer. Using immunoSEQ multiplex PCR, the repertoire was profiled, and TCRdb retains in-frame clones only, with some absent. Of over 10,000 clones in the sample, about 65% were seen once. This specimen consisted of PBMCs, obtained before nivolumab (anti-PD-1) treatment. The receptors were sampled from a person aged 35-79 years with oral cavity squamous cell carcinoma.

This clone was counted a few times. V gene TRBV14 combines with J gene TRBJ2-2; a weak D match, TRBD2 (5 bases). The length of the CDR3 is 15 residues. With 4 bases removed from V and 2 bases from J, the gap between germline ends came to 11 bases. Per the germline V gene, CDR1 is SGHDN and CDR2 is FVKESK. CDR3 protein: CASSLRTGNTGELFF. The CDR3 DNA reads TGTGCCAGCAGCCTCCGGACGGGAAACACCGGGGAGCTGTTTTTT. Full variable domain (remainder filled in from reference TRBV14 and TRBJ2-2): EAGVTQFPSHSVIEKGQTVTLRCDPISGHDNLYWYRRVMGKEIKFLLHFVKESKQDESGMPNNRFLAERTGGTYSTLKVQPAELEDSGVYFCASSLRTGNTGELFFGEGSRLTVL.

The chain links TRBV14 to TRBJ2-7, with TRBD1 identical over 7 bases. Losses at the gene ends were 2 bases for V and 0 bases for J; bases not matched to a gene: 4. This CDR3 comprises 15 residues. The germline V gene has CDR1 SGHDN and CDR2 FVKESK. CDR3 in amino acids: CASSQLQGISYEQYF. CDR3 bases: TGTGCCAGCAGCCAATTACAGGGGATCTCCTACGAGCAGTACTTC.

The rearrangement uses TRBV2 and TRBJ1-5; D is unclear. The germline V gene encodes CDR1 SNHLY and CDR2 FYNNEI. V was trimmed by 4 bases and J by 4 bases, leaving 5 bases between them. The CDR3 runs 12 residues. The CDR3: CASSGTNQPQHF. CDR3 nucleotides: TGTGCCAGCAGTGGAACTAATCAGCCCCAGCATTTT. The full variable domain, rest sourced from reference TRBV2 and TRBJ1-5, is EPEVTQTPSHQVTQMGQEVILRCVPISNHLYFYWYRQILGQKVEFLVSFYNNEISEKSEIFDDQFSVERPDGSNFTLKIRSTKLEDSAMYFCASSGTNQPQHFGDGTRLSIL.

The rearrangement joins TRBV5-4 to TRBJ2-7; tentatively, D is TRBD1 or TRBD2 (5 bases each). Trimming removed 3 bases at V and 0 bases at J, with 13 bases between. Germline loops: CDR1 SGHNT, CDR2 YYREEE (reference sequence). The CDR3 runs 15 residues. The CDR3 sequence: CASSSRTGTSYEQYF. DNA of the CDR3: TGTGCCAGCAGCTCCCGGACGGGGACCTCCTACGAGCAGTACTTC.

V usage is TRBV6-4 and J usage is TRBJ1-1; D is unresolved. With 6 bases removed from V and 0 bases from J, the gap between germline ends came to 8 bases. The CDR3 totals 13 residues. The germline V gene has CDR1 MRHNA and CDR2 SNTAGT. CDR3 sequence (DNA): TGTGCCAGCAGAGAAGAGTTGAACACTGAAGCTTTCTTT. Protein sequence: CASREELNTEAFF.

CDR3 sequence: CASSQDQGRATDTQYF. CDR3 in DNA: TGTGCCAGCAGCCAAGATCAGGGCAGGGCCACAGATACGCAGTATTTT. The genes are TRBV14 and TRBJ2-3; a weak D match, TRBD1 (5 bases). Trimming pared 0 bases from V and 2 bases from J, leaving 12 bases between. The germline V gene has CDR1 SGHDN and CDR2 FVKESK. CDR3 size: 16 residues.

The chain couples TRBV5-4 to TRBJ2-3; 9 bases map to TRBD2. CDR3 length equals 15 residues. V dropped 4 bases and J dropped 6; count of bases not matched to a gene: 9. Per germline, CDR1 SGHNT and CDR2 YYREEE (reference sequence). In nucleotides, the CDR3 is TGTGCCAGCAGCAATAGCGGGAGCCCCAAGGATACGCAGTATTTT. Encoded protein: CASSNSGSPKDTQYF.

A few counts support this clone. The chain combines TRBV18 with TRBJ1-2; the D gene is possibly TRBD1 (6 bases). The CDR3 totals 14 residues. Trimming pared 4 bases from V and 4 bases from J, leaving 13 bases between. Germline CDR1 and CDR2: KGHSH and LQKENI. The CDR3 loop is CASSREGGGYGYTF. In DNA form, the CDR3 reads TGTGCCAGCTCACGTGAGGGGGGCGGCTATGGCTACACCTTC.